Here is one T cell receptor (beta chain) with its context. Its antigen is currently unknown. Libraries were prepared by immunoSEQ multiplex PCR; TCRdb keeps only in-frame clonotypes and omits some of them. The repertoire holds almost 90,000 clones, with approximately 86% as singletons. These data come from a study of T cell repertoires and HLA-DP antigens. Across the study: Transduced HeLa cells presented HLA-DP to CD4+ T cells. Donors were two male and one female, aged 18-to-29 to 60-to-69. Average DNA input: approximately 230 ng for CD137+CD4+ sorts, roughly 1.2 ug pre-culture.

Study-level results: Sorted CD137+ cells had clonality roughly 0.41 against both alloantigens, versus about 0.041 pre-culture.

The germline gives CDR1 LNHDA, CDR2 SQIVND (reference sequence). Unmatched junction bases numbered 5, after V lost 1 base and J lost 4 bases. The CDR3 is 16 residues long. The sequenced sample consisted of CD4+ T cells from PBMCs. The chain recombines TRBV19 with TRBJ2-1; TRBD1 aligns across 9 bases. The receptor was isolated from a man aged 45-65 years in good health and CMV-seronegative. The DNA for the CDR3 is TGTGCCAGTAGTATAGTTGACAGGGGGAGATACAATGAGCAGTTCTTC. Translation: CASSIVDRGRYNEQFF.